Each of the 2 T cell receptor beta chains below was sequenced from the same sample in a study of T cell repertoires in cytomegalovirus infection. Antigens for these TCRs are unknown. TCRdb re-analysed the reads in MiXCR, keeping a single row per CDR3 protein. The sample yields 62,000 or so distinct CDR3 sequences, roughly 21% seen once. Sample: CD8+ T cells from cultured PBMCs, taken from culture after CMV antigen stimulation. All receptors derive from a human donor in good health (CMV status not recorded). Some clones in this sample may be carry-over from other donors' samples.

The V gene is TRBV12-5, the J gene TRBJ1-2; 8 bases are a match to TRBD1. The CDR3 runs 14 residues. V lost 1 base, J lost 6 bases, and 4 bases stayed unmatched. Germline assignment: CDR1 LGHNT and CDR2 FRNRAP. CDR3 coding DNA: TGTGCTAGTGGTTTGGATAAGGACAGGGATGGCTACACCTTC. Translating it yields CASGLDKDRDGYTF. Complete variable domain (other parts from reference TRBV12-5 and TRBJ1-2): DARVTQTPRHKVTEMGQEVTMRCQPILGHNTVFWYRQTMMQGLELLAYFRNRAPLDDSGMPKDRFSAEMPDATLATLKIQPSEPRDSAVYFCASGLDKDRDGYTFGSGTRLTVV.

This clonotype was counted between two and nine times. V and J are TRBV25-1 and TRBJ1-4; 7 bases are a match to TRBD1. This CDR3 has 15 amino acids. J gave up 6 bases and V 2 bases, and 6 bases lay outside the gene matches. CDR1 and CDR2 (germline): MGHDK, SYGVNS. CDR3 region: CASSERYRGHEKLFF. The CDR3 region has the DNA TGTGCCAGCAGTGAAAGGTACAGGGGCCATGAAAAACTGTTTTTT.